This T cell receptor (beta chain) was identified during a study of shared clonotypes between healthy human individuals. From germline, CDR1 is GTSNPN and CDR2 SVGIG (reference sequence). CDR3 size: 15 residues. Trimming pared 4 bases from V and 6 bases from J, leaving 18 bases between. Whole-study findings and limits: Blood alone was sampled, and tissue repertoires likely differ.

In regard to this clone: Its cognate antigen is unknown.

Donors, healthy HIV-negative adults, lacked recent acute infections or vaccinations. Donors, without exception, were Caucasian adults residing in Nashville, Tennessee. As processed by the authors: ImmunoSEQ only sent back junction sequences with no quality scores, so filtering was done differently. Sequencing used immunoSEQ multiplex PCR; TCRdb keeps in-frame clones, though not all of them. V, J and clone size were drawn from that table, and D and trimming were deduced from the DNA. The sample has about 600,000 clones, around three quarters seen once; the top ten hold more than 10%. This sequence joins TRBV30 and TRBJ1-4; D is perhaps TRBD1 (5 bases). The source material was PBMCs. This receptor was identified in a middle-aged woman in good health. Some clones in this sample may be carry-over from other donors' samples. CDR3 nucleotides: TGTGCCTGGACCAGACGACAGAGACGGGATGAAAAACTGTTTTTT. As protein: CAWTRRQRRDEKLFF. Filled out from reference TRBV30 and TRBJ1-4, the complete variable domain reads SQTIHQWPATLVQPVGSPLSLECTVEGTSNPNLYWYRQAAGRGLQLLFYSVGIGQISSEVPQNLSASRPQDRQFILSSKKLLLSDSGFYLCAWTRRQRRDEKLFFGSGTQLSVL.